This T cell receptor (beta chain) appears in the sequencing data of a study of CD8+ T cells in alopecia areata (dated by TCRdb to 2016 to 2018). In terms of the full investigation: Treated patients were enrolled in an open-label pilot trial of oral tofacitinib at 5 to 10 mg twice daily for moderate-to-severe alopecia areata. Tofacitinib was administered for 6 to 18 months, and 6 months of follow-up off drug were then conducted to assess delayed response and recurrence. The RNA source kit depended on sample type: the PAXgene miRNA kit for fixed scalp, the miRNeasy kit for PBMCs, and the RNeasy kit for mouse skin. TCRbeta CDR3 regions were amplified by immunoSEQ multiplex PCR using 35 Vbeta forward and 13 Jbeta reverse primers. Human TCRbeta sequencing covered scalp tissue and sorted CD4+ and CD8+ peripheral blood T cells from patchy and totalis/universalis alopecia areata patients and healthy controls. Scalp clonality was compared among normal scalp (n=4), patchy alopecia areata scalp (n=8), and alopecia totalis/universalis scalp (n=8). In treated patients, disease severity was measured using the SALT score, which gives the percentage of scalp surface area affected. High-throughput TCRbeta sequencing was used to examine T cell clonal expansion in alopecia areata in both the C3H/HeJ mouse model and human patients. Biopsies were taken from tofacitinib-treated patients at baseline and at 4 and 24 weeks of treatment, and a later scalp biopsy was taken in several of the tofacitinib-treated patients.

Per the germline V gene, SGHRS is the CDR1 and YFSETQ is the CDR2. From the cysteine up to the phenylalanine, the CDR3 has a length of 16 residues. Of all the DNA, just the CDR3 is kept, 48 bases in frame from base 1. Trimming leaves V shorter by 3 bases and J shorter by 3 bases, with the junction holding 3 bases beyond the gene matches. For this clone: The antigen it recognizes is unknown. No quality values exist for individual bases; no much larger clone is one base distant.

What the research found in general, with its limitations: Shared TCR sequences between patients were less evident than in mice, which may be partly attributable to HLA diversity in the patient population. Resident alphabeta T cells in normal human skin are also sequenced, complicating scalp TCR repertoire analysis, unlike mouse skin dominated by gammadelta T cells. The treated cohort was small, with a single nonresponder, so links between baseline CD8+ expansion and response need larger studies. Compared with normal scalp, lesional scalp had higher clonality and more expanded CD8+ clones, particularly in alopecia totalis/universalis, a pattern that suggests antigenic drive. Tofacitinib significantly lowered scalp clonality and the number of expanded CD8+ clones among the top 100 scalp clones. During tofacitinib treatment, many expanded lesional clones stuck around in both scalp and blood, and this persistence may partly explain why relapse happens after treatment is stopped.

The treatment or condition label, read with the paper, signifies: oral pan-JAK inhibitor, 5-10 mg twice daily. From alopecia areata patients, peripheral blood was collected along with lesional scalp punch biopsies. PBMCs were isolated by density centrifugation and stained for CD3, CD4 and CD8, and CD4+ and CD8+ T cells were sorted on a FACSAria. The library was produced with the immunoSEQ multiplex PCR assay. To provide template for TCR sequencing, every sample had RNA extracted and reverse transcribed into cDNA. First-strand cDNA was synthesized using SuperScript III with a 2:1 mix of oligo-dT and random hexamers. A synthetic immune receptor repertoire was used to gauge amplification bias, and whatever bias remained was removed computationally. As for how the authors treated the data: Raw reads were preprocessed to remove errors, and CDR3 was defined by IMGT conventions from the conserved cysteine to phenylalanine. Clonality was calculated as 1 minus Shannon entropy normalized by log2 of the number of productive unique TCRs. Whether scalp clones were CD4 or CD8 was inferred by matching scalp TCRbeta sequences against CD4 and CD8 repertoires sorted from blood. Imported from immuneACCESS, the table was reduced by TCRdb to in-frame sequences with V and J called. These copies leave out some clones; in studies compared against another copy, an unresolved V gene accounts for under half, and the cause of the remainder is not known. V and J calls and clone size follow that table, whereas D and trimming were derived from the DNA. The sample table lists about 99,000 clones, 80% to 90% of them with a count of one. The top ten constitute 11% of the sample.

The sample here was CD8+ T cells sorted from blood, taken at week 34, from a patient treated with tofacitinib. The V and J genes are TRBV5-1 and TRBJ2-1, with TRBD2 matching 13 junction bases. This TCR came from a human donor with alopecia areata. The CDR3 loop reads CASSSGLAGDYNEQFF. Read as DNA, the sequence is TGCGCCAGCAGCTCCGGACTAGCGGGAGACTACAATGAGCAGTTCTTC. With the portions outside the CDR3 filled from the reference TRBV5-1 and TRBJ2-1 genes, the complete variable region becomes KAGVTQTPRYLIKTRGQQVTLSCSPISGHRSVSWYQQTPGQGLQFLFEYFSETQRNKGNFPGRFSGRQFSNSRSEMNVSTLELGDSALYLCASSSGLAGDYNEQFFGPGTRLTVL.